The rows below give T cell receptor beta chains drawn from one sample of a study of Graves' ophthalmopathy and Graves' hyperthyroidism. Via MiXCR, TCRdb re-called the multiplex PCR reads, giving one row per CDR3 protein. The sample shows a few hundred thousand distinct CDR3 sequences, approximately 37% of them seen only once. Sample: peripheral blood or thyroid tissue (not recorded which). All receptors derive from an adult man with Graves' hyperthyroidism. CDR3s leave out the opening cysteine and the closing phenylalanine or tryptophan. Each record gives: J gene, V gene, CDR3 length, CDR3 protein.

J: TRBJ2-5; V: TRBV24-1; length: 11; CDR3: ATSDGAKETQY
J: TRBJ2-5; V: TRBV30; length: 10; CDR3: AWSAAGGTEY
J: TRBJ2-2; V: TRBV5-1; length: 14; CDR3: ASSLYGTGVAGELF
J: TRBJ2-7; V: TRBV6-2/TRBV6-3; length: 14; CDR3: ASSFRRSVSSYEQY
J: TRBJ2-7; V: TRBV10-3; length: 12; CDR3: AISEWGGVNEQY
J: TRBJ2-7; V: TRBV12-3/TRBV12-4; length: 13; CDR3: ASSTTGTGDYEQY
J: TRBJ1-2; V: TRBV6-1; length: 12; CDR3: ASSDGRGTDGYT
J: TRBJ1-6; V: TRBV10-3; length: 13; CDR3: AISESQGLDSPLH
J: TRBJ1-1; V: TRBV5-8; length: 15; CDR3: ASSFQGTPYSNTEAF
J: TRBJ1-1; V: TRBV29-1; length: 11; CDR3: SVDSWTVAEAF
J: TRBJ2-7; V: TRBV25-1; length: 13; CDR3: ASSPRTSGSYEQY
J: TRBJ2-7; V: TRBV7-8; length: 15; CDR3: ASSQDKAAGISQVQY
J: TRBJ1-1; V: TRBV5-4; length: 11; CDR3: VSSLQGGTEAF
J: TRBJ2-5; V: TRBV20-1; length: 9; CDR3: SASSGETQY
J: TRBJ1-2; V: TRBV6-1; length: 13; CDR3: ASSEWTGANYGYT
J: TRBJ2-5; V: TRBV12-5; length: 14; CDR3: ASAIPGGAHQETQY
J: TRBJ2-2; V: TRBV12-3/TRBV12-4; length: 13; CDR3: ASTSHPQDTGELF
J: TRBJ1-6; V: TRBV6-1; length: 11; CDR3: ASLTGGNSPLH
J: TRBJ2-7; V: TRBV9; length: 10; CDR3: ASSGHSYEQY
J: TRBJ2-6; V: TRBV10-3; length: 13; CDR3: AISEGTSGANVLT
J: TRBJ1-5; V: TRBV20-1; length: 12; CDR3: SAAGGGNNQPQH
J: TRBJ1-3; V: TRBV25-1; length: 14; CDR3: ASSEGRDNSGNTIY
J: TRBJ2-7; V: TRBV12-3/TRBV12-4; length: 11; CDR3: ASSLPEVYEQY
J: TRBJ2-7; V: TRBV29-1; length: 10; CDR3: SVAGSTYEQY
J: .; V: TRBV7-3; length: 12; CDR3: ASSRDSSYNEQF
J: TRBJ1-5; V: TRBV11-3; length: 12; CDR3: ASSFGGPNQPQH
J: TRBJ1-1; V: TRBV7-8; length: 15; CDR3: ASSQGMTAKRGTEAF
J: TRBJ1-2; V: TRBV20-1; length: 11; CDR3: SATTTPNYGYT
J: TRBJ1-4; V: TRBV20-1; length: 14; CDR3: SARDLAGDRNEKLF
J: TRBJ1-4; V: TRBV20-1; length: 11; CDR3: SASVGTVEKLF